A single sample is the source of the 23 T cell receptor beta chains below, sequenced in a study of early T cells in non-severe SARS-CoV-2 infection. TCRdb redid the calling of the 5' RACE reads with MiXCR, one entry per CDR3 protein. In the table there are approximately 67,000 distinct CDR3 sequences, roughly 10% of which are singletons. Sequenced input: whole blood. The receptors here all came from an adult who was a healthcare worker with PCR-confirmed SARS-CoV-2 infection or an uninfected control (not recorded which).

As DNA, the CDR3 is TGTGCCAGCAGTTCTAGCGGGAGGGCAGGTGCAGATACGCAGTATTTT. This encodes CASSSSGRAGADTQYF. The chain links TRBV12-3 or TRBV12-4 to TRBJ2-3; 12 bases are shared with TRBD2. The CDR3 covers 16 residues. Germline trimming cut 4 bases from V and 4 bases from J; bases unmatched to any gene: 6.

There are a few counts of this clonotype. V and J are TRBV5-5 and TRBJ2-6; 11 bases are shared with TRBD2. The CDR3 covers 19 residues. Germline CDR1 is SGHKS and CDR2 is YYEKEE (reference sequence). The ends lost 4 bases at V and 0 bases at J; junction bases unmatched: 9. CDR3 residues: CASSTPGLAASSGANVLTF. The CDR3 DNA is TGTGCCAGCAGCACGCCGGGACTAGCGGCTAGCTCTGGGGCCAACGTCCTGACTTTC.

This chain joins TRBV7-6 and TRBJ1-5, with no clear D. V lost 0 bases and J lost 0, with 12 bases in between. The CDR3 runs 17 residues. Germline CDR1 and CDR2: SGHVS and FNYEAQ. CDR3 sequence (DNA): TGTGCCAGCAGCTTAGCGGCCGGACGGCTTAGCAATCAGCCCCAGCATTTT. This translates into CASSLAAGRLSNQPQHF.

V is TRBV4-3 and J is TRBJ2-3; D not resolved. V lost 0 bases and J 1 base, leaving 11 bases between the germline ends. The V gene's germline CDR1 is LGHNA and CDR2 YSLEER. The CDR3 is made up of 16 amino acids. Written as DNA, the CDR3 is TGCGCCAGCAGCCAAGAATTTTCCGGCGGCACAGATACGCAGTATTTT. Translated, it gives CASSQEFSGGTDTQYF.

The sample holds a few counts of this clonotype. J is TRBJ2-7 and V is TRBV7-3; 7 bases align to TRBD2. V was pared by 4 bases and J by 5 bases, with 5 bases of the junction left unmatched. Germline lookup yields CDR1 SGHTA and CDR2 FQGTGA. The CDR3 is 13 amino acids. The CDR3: CASSSTSAHEQYF. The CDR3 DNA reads TGTGCCAGCAGCTCCACTAGCGCCCACGAGCAGTACTTC.

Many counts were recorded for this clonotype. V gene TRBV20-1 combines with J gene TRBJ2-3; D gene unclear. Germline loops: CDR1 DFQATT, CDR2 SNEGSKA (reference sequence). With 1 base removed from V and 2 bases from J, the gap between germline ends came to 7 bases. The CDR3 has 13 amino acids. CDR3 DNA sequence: TGCAGTGCTAGAGCGGTGGACACAGATACGCAGTATTTT. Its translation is CSARAVDTDTQYF.

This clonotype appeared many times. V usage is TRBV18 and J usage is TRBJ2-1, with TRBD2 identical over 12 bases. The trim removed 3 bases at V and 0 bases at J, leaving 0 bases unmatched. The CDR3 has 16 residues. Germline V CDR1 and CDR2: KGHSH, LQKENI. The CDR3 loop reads CASSPTSGSSYNEQFF. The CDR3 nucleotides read TGTGCCAGCTCACCGACTAGCGGGAGCTCCTACAATGAGCAGTTCTTC.

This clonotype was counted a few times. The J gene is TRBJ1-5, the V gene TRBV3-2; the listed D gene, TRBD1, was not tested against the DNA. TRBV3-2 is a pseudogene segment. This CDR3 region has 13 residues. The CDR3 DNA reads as TGTGCCAGCAGCCAAGCCGGGGCTCAGCCCCAGCATTTT. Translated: CASSQAGAQPQHF.

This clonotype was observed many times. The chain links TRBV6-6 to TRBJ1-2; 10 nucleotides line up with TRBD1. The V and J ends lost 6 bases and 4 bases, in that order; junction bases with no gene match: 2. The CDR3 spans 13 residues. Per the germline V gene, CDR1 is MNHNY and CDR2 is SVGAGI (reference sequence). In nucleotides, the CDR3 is TGTGCCAGCAGGACAGGGGGCGTCTATGGCTACACCTTC. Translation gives CASRTGGVYGYTF.

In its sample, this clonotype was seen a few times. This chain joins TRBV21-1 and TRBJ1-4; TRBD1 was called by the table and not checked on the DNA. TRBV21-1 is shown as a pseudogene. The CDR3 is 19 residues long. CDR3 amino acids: CASSGRLRDRGPTNEKLFF. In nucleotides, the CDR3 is TGTGCCAGCAGCGGACGACTGAGGGACAGGGGGCCGACTAATGAAAAACTGTTTTTT.

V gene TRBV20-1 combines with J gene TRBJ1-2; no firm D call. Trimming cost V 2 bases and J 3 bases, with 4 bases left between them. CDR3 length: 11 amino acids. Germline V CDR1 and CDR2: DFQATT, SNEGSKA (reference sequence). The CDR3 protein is CSARIDYGYTF. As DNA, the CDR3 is TGCAGTGCTAGAATCGACTATGGCTACACCTTC.

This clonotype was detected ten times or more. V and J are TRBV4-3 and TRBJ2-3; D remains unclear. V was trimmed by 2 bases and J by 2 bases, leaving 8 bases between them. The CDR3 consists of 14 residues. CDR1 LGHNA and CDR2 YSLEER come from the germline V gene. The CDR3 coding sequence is TGCGCCAGCAGCCAAAAGTGGATCACAGATACGCAGTATTTT. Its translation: CASSQKWITDTQYF.

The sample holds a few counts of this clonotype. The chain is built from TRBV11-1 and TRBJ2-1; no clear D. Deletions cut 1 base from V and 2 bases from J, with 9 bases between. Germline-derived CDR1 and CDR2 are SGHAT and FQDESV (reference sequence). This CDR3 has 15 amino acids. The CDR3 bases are TGTGCCAGCAGCTTAGGACGTTCGACCTACAATGAGCAGTTCTTC. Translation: CASSLGRSTYNEQFF. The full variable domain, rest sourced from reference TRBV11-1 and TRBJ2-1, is EAEVAQSPRYKITEKSQAVAFWCDPISGHATLYWYRQILGQGPELLVQFQDESVVDDSQLPKDRFSAERLKGVDSTLKIQPAELGDSAMYLCASSLGRSTYNEQFFGPGTRLTVL.

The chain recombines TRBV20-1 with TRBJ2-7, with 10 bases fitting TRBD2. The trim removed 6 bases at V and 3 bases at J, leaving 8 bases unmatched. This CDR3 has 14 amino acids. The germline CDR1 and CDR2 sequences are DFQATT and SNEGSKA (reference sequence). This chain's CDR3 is CSAATQREGYEQYF. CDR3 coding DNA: TGCAGTGCCGCTACCCAGCGGGAGGGCTACGAGCAGTACTTC.

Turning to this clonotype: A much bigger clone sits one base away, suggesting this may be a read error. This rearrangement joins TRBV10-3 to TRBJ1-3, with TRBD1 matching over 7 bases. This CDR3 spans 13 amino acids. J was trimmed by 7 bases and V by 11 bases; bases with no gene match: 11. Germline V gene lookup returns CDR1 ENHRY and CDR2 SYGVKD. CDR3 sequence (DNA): TGTGCCGTCAAGGGGGCACGGCTTAACACCATATATTTT. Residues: CAVKGARLNTIYF.

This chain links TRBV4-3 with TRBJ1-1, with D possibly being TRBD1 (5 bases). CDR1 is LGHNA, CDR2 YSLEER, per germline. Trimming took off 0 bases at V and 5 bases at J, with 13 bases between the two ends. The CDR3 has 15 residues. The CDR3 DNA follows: TGCGCCAGCAGCCAAGATGGGCCGCCAGGGACTGAAGCTTTCTTT. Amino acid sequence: CASSQDGPPGTEAFF.

CDR3 in DNA: TGTGCCAGCAGCTTGGACCCCGTAGGGGCCGGGGAGCTGTTTTTT. This codes for CASSLDPVGAGELFF. V and J are TRBV11-3 and TRBJ2-2, with D perhaps TRBD1 (5 bases). V dropped 3 bases and J dropped 6 bases, with 14 bases sitting between them. Germline V lookup: CDR1 SGHNT, CDR2 YENEEA. This CDR3 has 15 amino acids. Together with reference TRBV11-3 and TRBJ2-2, the CDR3 gives the full variable domain: EAGVVQSPRYKIIEKKQPVAFWCNPISGHNTLYWYLQNLGQGPELLIRYENEEAVDDSQLPKDRFSAERLKGVDSTLKIQPAELGDSAVYLCASSLDPVGAGELFFGEGSRLTVL.

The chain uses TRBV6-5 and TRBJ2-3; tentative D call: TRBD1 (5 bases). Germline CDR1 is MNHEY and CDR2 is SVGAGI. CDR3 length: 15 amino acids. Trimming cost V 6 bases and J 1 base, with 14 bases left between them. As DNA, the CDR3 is TGTGCCAGCAGGCGTCAGGGAAAGGGCACAGATACGCAGTATTTT. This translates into CASRRQGKGTDTQYF.

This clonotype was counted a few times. This chain's CDR3 is CSALGNEQFF. CDR3 nucleotides: TGCAGTGCACTGGGAAATGAGCAGTTCTTC. The rearrangement joins TRBV20-1 to TRBJ2-1; D remains unclear. Germline assignment: CDR1 DFQATT and CDR2 SNEGSKA (reference sequence). The CDR3 spans 10 residues. V shed 6 bases and J shed 7 bases, with 7 bases lying between them.

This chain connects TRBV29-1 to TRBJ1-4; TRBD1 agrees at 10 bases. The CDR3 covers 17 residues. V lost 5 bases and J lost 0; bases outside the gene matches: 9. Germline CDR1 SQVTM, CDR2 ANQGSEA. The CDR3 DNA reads TGCAGCGTTACCGGGACAGGGGCCCCCGCAACTAATGAAAAACTGTTTTTT. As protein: CSVTGTGAPATNEKLFF.

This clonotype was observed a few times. The CDR3 region has the DNA TGTGCCAGCTCACCAAGCGGAATCCGAAACACCATATATTTT. The encoded protein is CASSPSGIRNTIYF. The chain combines TRBV18 with TRBJ1-3; D is uncertain. V gave up 2 bases and J gave up 5 bases, with 10 bases separating them. The CDR3 spans 14 residues. CDR1 KGHSH and CDR2 LQKENI come from the germline V gene.

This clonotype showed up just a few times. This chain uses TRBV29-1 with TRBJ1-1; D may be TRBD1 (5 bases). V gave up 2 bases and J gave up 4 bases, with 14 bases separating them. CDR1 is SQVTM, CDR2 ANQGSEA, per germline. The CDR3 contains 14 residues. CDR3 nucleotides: TGCAGCGTTGAAATGGGGCCCAGAGGCACTGAAGCTTTCTTT. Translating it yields CSVEMGPRGTEAFF. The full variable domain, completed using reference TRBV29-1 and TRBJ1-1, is SAVISQKPSRDICQRGTSLTIQCQVDSQVTMMFWYRQQPGQSLTLIATANQGSEATYESGFVIDKFPISRPNLTFSTLTVSNMSPEDSSIYLCSVEMGPRGTEAFFGQGTRLTVV.

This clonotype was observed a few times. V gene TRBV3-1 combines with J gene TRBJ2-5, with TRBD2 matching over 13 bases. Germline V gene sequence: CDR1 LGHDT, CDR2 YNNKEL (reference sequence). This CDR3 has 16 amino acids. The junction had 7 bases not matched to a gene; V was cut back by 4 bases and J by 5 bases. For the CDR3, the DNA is TGTGCCAGCAGCCGAAGGACTAGCGGGAGCACGGAGACCCAGTACTTC. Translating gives CASSRRTSGSTETQYF.